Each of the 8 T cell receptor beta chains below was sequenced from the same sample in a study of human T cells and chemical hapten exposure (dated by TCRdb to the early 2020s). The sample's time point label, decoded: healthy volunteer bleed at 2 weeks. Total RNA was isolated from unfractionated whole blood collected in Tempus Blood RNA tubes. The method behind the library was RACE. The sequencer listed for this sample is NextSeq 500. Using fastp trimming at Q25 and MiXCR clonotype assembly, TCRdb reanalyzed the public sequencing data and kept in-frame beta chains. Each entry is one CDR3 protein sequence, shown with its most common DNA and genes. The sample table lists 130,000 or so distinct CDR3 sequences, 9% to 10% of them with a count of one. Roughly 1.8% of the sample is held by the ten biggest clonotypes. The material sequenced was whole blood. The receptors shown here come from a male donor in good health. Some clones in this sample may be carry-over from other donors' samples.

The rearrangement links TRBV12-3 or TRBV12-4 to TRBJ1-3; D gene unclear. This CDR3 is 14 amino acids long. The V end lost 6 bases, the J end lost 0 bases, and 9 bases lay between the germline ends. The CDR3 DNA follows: TGTGCCAGCAGGGCGTCACACTCTGGAAACACCATATATTTT. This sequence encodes CASRASHSGNTIYF.

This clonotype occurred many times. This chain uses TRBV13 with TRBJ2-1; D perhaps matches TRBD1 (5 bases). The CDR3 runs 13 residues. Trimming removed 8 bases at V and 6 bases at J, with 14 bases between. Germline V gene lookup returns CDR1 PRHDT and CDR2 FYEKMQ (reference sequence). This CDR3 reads CASGHKPGNEQFF. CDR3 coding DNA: TGTGCCAGCGGACACAAACCAGGCAATGAGCAGTTCTTC. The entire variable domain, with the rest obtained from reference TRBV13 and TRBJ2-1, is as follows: AAGVIQSPRHLIKEKRETATLKCYPIPRHDTVYWYQQGPGQDPQFLISFYEKMQSDKGSIPDRFSAQQFSDYHSELNMSSLELGDSALYFCASGHKPGNEQFFGPGTRLTVL.

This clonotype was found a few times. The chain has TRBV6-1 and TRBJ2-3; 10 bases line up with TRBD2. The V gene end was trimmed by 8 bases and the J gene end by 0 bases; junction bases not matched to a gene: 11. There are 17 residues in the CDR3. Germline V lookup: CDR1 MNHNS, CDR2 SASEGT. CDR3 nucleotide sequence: TGTGCCAGCTCCATTCATAGCGGGGGGACTAGCACAGATACGCAGTATTTT. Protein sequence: CASSIHSGGTSTDTQYF.

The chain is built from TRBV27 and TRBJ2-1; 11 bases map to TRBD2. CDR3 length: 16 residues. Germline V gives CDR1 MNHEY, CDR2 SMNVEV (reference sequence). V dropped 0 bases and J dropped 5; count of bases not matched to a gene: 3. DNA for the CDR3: TGTGCCAGCAGTTTATCGACTAGCGGGATGAACAATGAGCAGTTCTTC. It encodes CASSLSTSGMNNEQFF.

The DNA of the CDR3 is TGCGCCAGCAGCCAAGCTCCCCTGGACCGGGATGAGCAGTTCTTC. Translating gives CASSQAPLDRDEQFF. This rearrangement joins TRBV4-1 to TRBJ2-1; D gene unclear. Per germline, CDR1 MGHRA and CDR2 YSYEKL. The length of the CDR3 is 15 residues. Trimming stripped 1 base from V and 8 bases from J, with 15 bases between.

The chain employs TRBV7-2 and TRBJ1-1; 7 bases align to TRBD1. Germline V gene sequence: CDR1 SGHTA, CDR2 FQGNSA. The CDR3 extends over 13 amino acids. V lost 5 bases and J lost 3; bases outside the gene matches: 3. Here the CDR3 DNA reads TGTGCCAGCAGCCGAACAGGGGACACTGAAGCTTTCTTT. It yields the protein CASSRTGDTEAFF.

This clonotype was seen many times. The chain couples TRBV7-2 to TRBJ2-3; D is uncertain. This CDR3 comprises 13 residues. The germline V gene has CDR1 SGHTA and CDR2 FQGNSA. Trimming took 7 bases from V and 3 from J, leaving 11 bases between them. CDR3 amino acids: CASTPVLTDTQYF. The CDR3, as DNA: TGTGCCAGCACCCCAGTTCTAACAGATACGCAGTATTTT.

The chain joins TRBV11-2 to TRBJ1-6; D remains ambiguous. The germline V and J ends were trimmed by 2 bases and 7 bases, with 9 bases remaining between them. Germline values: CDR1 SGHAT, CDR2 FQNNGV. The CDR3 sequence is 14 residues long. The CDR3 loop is CASSLPGGNSPLHF. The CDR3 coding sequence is TGTGCCAGCAGCTTACCGGGTGGGAATTCACCCCTCCACTTT.